A single sample is the source of the 3 T cell receptor beta chains below, sequenced in a study of blood T cell repertoires in COVID-19. Sequencing used immunoSEQ multiplex PCR; TCRdb keeps in-frame clones, though not all of them. The data hold tens of thousands of clones, with around 83% observed a single time. The sample taken for sequencing was peripheral blood. These receptors all come from a man aged 50 to 59 with acute or convalescent COVID-19.

The CDR3 bases are TGTGCCAGCACCCCCTTCTCTAGCGGGAGGCTTTACGAGCAGTACTTC. It yields the protein CASTPFSSGRLYEQYF. The rearrangement joins TRBV9 to TRBJ2-7; 11 bases agree with TRBD2. Germline V lookup: CDR1 SGDLS, CDR2 YYNGEE. The CDR3 consists of 16 residues. With V trimmed by 6 bases and J by 4 bases, 12 bases remained unmatched. Together with reference TRBV9 and TRBJ2-7, the CDR3 gives the full variable domain: DSGVTQTPKHLITATGQRVTLRCSPRSGDLSVYWYQQSLDQGLQFLIQYYNGEERAKGNILERFSAQQFPDLHSELNLSSLELGDSALYFCASTPFSSGRLYEQYFGPGTRLTVT.

This clone appeared once. V and J are TRBV3-1 (or the pseudogene TRBV3-2) and TRBJ1-2; 9 positions agree with TRBD1. The J segment lost 7 bases and the V segment lost 3 bases, leaving 9 bases of the junction unmatched. The CDR3 length is 15 residues. Germline CDR1 and CDR2: LGHDT and YNNKEL (reference sequence). CDR3 nucleotides: TGTGCCAGCAGCCAGGGGGACAGGGAGGCCTCTGGCTACACCTTC. Residues: CASSQGDREASGYTF.

The chain uses TRBV4-1 and TRBJ1-4, with D perhaps TRBD1 (6 bases). The ends were cut back, 1 base at V and 7 bases at J, with 19 bases in the middle. In germline, CDR1 is MGHRA, CDR2 YSYEKL. The CDR3 runs 17 residues. The CDR3 sequence: CASSQAEGGGKGEKLFF. For the CDR3, the DNA is TGCGCCAGCAGCCAAGCCGAAGGGGGGGGTAAGGGTGAAAAACTGTTTTTT.